Presented here are 24 T cell receptor beta chains from one specimen sequenced in a study of blood T cell repertoires in COVID-19. Using immunoSEQ multiplex PCR, the repertoire was profiled, and TCRdb retains in-frame clones only, with some absent. The sample carries around 400,000 clones, 89% recorded once. The sequenced material came from peripheral blood. These receptors came from a man aged 35 to 55 with acute or convalescent COVID-19.

The chain joins TRBV4-1 to TRBJ2-7; 10 bases line up with TRBD2. The V gene end was trimmed by 4 bases and the J gene end by 2 bases; junction bases not matched to a gene: 5. The germline gives CDR1 MGHRA, CDR2 YSYEKL. The CDR3 runs to 15 residues. The chain's CDR3 is CASSPTSGVPYEQYF. As DNA, the CDR3 is TGCGCCAGCAGCCCTACTAGCGGGGTACCCTACGAGCAGTACTTC.

CDR3 amino acids: CASSRHRGPLTGTEAFF. CDR3 in DNA: TGTGCCAGCAGCCGACACAGGGGCCCCCTTACAGGAACTGAAGCTTTCTTT. This sequence joins TRBV14 and TRBJ1-1, with 7 bases fitting TRBD1. V lost 4 bases, J lost 5 bases, and 16 bases stayed unmatched. CDR1 is SGHDN and CDR2 is FVKESK in the germline V gene. CDR3 length: 17 amino acids.

This clone was seen a handful of times. The chain uses TRBV15 and TRBJ2-7, with TRBD1 as a possible D gene (6 bases). Germline V gives CDR1 LNHNV, CDR2 YYDKDF (reference sequence). The CDR3 sequence is 15 residues long. The V gene lost 0 bases and the J gene lost 3 bases, with 12 bases spanning the gap. DNA of the CDR3: TGTGCCACCAGCAGAGAGCCAGGGGCAATCTACGAGCAGTACTTC. Translating it yields CATSREPGAIYEQYF.

With regard to this clone: This may stem from a read error, because a much larger clone lies one nucleotide away. Other DNA sequences in this sample translate to the same CDR3. The chain recombines TRBV4-3 with TRBJ2-1; 10 nucleotides agree with TRBD2. After removal of 0 bases from V and 3 bases from J, the junction contained 2 bases not matched to a gene. The CDR3 runs to 16 residues. Germline values: CDR1 LGHNA, CDR2 YSLEER. The CDR3 sequence: CASSQDPSGGYNEQFF. The CDR3 DNA follows: TGCGCCAGCAGCCAAGATCCTAGCGGGGGCTACAATGAGCAGTTCTTC.

The chain recombines TRBV28 with TRBJ1-4; D gene ambiguous. Germline V gene data show CDR1 as MDHEN and CDR2 as SYDVKM. CDR3 length: 12 amino acids. V was trimmed by 7 bases and J by 10 bases, leaving 13 bases between them. The CDR3 spells CASTFAFGKLFF. DNA for the CDR3: TGTGCCAGCACCTTCGCTTTCGGAAAACTGTTTTTT.

The chain uses TRBV13 and TRBJ2-2, with D hard to call. The germline V gene encodes CDR1 PRHDT and CDR2 FYEKMQ (reference sequence). This CDR3 is built from 15 residues. V was pared by 5 bases and J by 6 bases, with 16 bases between. The CDR3 here is CASSPGLRLPGELFF. The CDR3 nucleotides are TGTGCCAGCAGCCCCGGGTTACGGCTACCCGGGGAGCTGTTTTTT.

This chain joins TRBV10-3 and TRBJ2-5, with 12 bases matching TRBD2. This CDR3 has 15 residues. The germline gives CDR1 ENHRY, CDR2 SYGVKD. With V trimmed by 4 bases and J by 4 bases, 4 bases remained unmatched. CDR3 amino acids: CAISGRTSGIETQYF. CDR3 DNA: TGTGCCATCAGTGGCCGGACTAGCGGGATAGAGACCCAGTACTTC.

V is TRBV7-2 and J is TRBJ1-3, with D uncertain. The V end was cut by 1 base, the J end by 2 bases, with 9 bases between. The CDR3 is made up of 15 amino acids. Germline V gene data show CDR1 as SGHTA and CDR2 as FQGNSA. The CDR3 spells CASSLEGGPGNTIYF. The CDR3 DNA reads as TGTGCCAGCAGCTTAGAGGGAGGCCCTGGAAACACCATATATTTT.

V and J are TRBV5-5 and TRBJ1-1; 7 positions match TRBD1. Trimming cost V 3 bases and J 0 bases; bases outside gene matches: 11. CDR3 length: 17 residues. The germline CDR1 and CDR2 sequences are SGHKS and YYEKEE (reference sequence). The DNA of the CDR3 is TGTGCCAGCAGCTCACGGCCGACAGGGCGTATGAACACTGAAGCTTTCTTT. Its protein is CASSSRPTGRMNTEAFF. The variable domain in full, completed from reference TRBV5-5 and TRBJ1-1, reads DAGVTQSPTHLIKTRGQQVTLRCSPISGHKSVSWYQQVLGQGPQFIFQYYEKEERGRGNFPDRFSARQFPNYSSELNVNALLLGDSALYLCASSSRPTGRMNTEAFFGQGTRLTVV.

This chain links TRBV11-3 with TRBJ2-1, with a tentative D call TRBD1 (5 bases). Germline V gene lookup returns CDR1 SGHNT and CDR2 YENEEA. The CDR3 loop spans 13 amino acids. V gave up 1 base and J gave up 5 bases, with 6 bases separating them. The CDR3 DNA reads as TGTGCCAGCAGCTTAGGACAGAACAATGAGCAGTTCTTC. This codes for CASSLGQNNEQFF. Combining the CDR3 with reference TRBV11-3 and TRBJ2-1 gives the whole variable domain EAGVVQSPRYKIIEKKQPVAFWCNPISGHNTLYWYLQNLGQGPELLIRYENEEAVDDSQLPKDRFSAERLKGVDSTLKIQPAELGDSAVYLCASSLGQNNEQFFGPGTRLTVL.

The rearrangement uses TRBV28 and TRBJ2-3; no firm D call. Germline CDR1 is MDHEN and CDR2 is SYDVKM. V was shortened by 5 bases and J by 3 bases, with 6 bases between the two germline ends. This CDR3 has 12 amino acids. This CDR3 is CASSELTDTQYF. The CDR3 DNA sequence: TGTGCCAGCAGTGAACTAACAGATACGCAGTATTTT.

CDR3 DNA: TGTGCCAGCAGCTTAACCACTAGCGGGGACCAAGAGACCCAGTACTTC. Protein product: CASSLTTSGDQETQYF. J is TRBJ2-5 and V is TRBV11-2; 10 nucleotides match TRBD2. The CDR3 is 16 amino acids. Germline trimming cut 2 bases from V and 0 bases from J; bases unmatched to any gene: 3. Germline CDR1 SGHAT, CDR2 FQNNGV.

The V call is TRBV5-4, the J call TRBJ1-1; 7 bases align to TRBD1. V shed 5 bases, J shed 5 bases, and the junction held 12 bases outside the gene matches. Germline values: CDR1 SGHNT, CDR2 YYREEE (reference sequence). The CDR3 has 15 amino acids. The CDR3 coding sequence is TGTGCCAGCAGTCGCCCTGACAGGGTGGAGACTGAAGCTTTCTTT. Protein sequence: CASSRPDRVETEAFF. The full variable domain, rest sourced from reference TRBV5-4 and TRBJ1-1, is ETGVTQSPTHLIKTRGQQVTLRCSSQSGHNTVSWYQQALGQGPQFIFQYYREEENGRGNFPPRFSGLQFPNYSSELNVNALELDDSALYLCASSRPDRVETEAFFGQGTRLTVV.

The V and J genes are TRBV5-1 and TRBJ2-2; no reliable D call. V dropped 0 bases and J dropped 5 bases, with 11 bases sitting between them. This CDR3 spans 15 amino acids. In germline, CDR1 is SGHRS, CDR2 YFSETQ. CDR3 loop: CASSLAGPRTGELFF. In DNA form, the CDR3 reads TGCGCCAGCAGCTTGGCGGGTCCGAGAACCGGGGAGCTGTTTTTT.

Only one count was recorded for this clone. The CDR3 DNA reads TGTGCCAGCAGCCAAGACCGGCCACGGGGATCCCAAGAGACCCAGTACTTC. Its translation is CASSQDRPRGSQETQYF. This chain uses TRBV3-1 (or the pseudogene TRBV3-2) with TRBJ2-5; possibly TRBD2 for D (5 bases). Germline V gene lookup returns CDR1 LGHDT and CDR2 YNNKEL (reference sequence). The CDR3 has 17 residues. V was shortened by 0 bases and J by 1 base, with 15 bases between the two germline ends.

This chain joins TRBV10-1 and TRBJ2-7; D gene uncertain. Between the trimmed V and J ends, which lost 0 bases and 3 bases, there was a span of 9 bases. CDR3 length: 14 amino acids. CDR1 is WNHNN, CDR2 SYGVQD, per germline (reference sequence). DNA for the CDR3: TGCGCCAGCAGTGAGTCGACTCGCAGCTACGAGCAGTACTTC. It translates to CASSESTRSYEQYF.

The chain employs TRBV6-5 and TRBJ1-1; 7 bases agree with TRBD1. Per the germline V gene, CDR1 is MNHEY and CDR2 is SVGAGI. The CDR3 loop spans 14 amino acids. V lost 5 bases and J lost 0; bases outside the gene matches: 3. CDR3 DNA sequence: TGTGCCAGCAGTCGACAGGGAGTGAACACTGAAGCTTTCTTT. Translation gives CASSRQGVNTEAFF.

The V and J genes are TRBV18 and TRBJ2-1, with TRBD1 matching over 7 bases. The CDR3 sequence is 14 residues long. V shed 5 bases and J 5 bases; nucleotides not matched to a gene: 6. Germline lookup yields CDR1 KGHSH and CDR2 LQKENI. The CDR3 DNA reads TGTGCCAGCTCAACCAGGACAGGCGACAATGAGCAGTTCTTC. Translating gives CASSTRTGDNEQFF. Based on the CDR3 plus reference TRBV18 and TRBJ2-1, the full variable domain is NAGVMQNPRHLVRRRGQEARLRCSPMKGHSHVYWYRQLPEEGLKFMVYLQKENIIDESGMPKERFSAEFPKEGPSILRIQQVVRGDSAAYFCASSTRTGDNEQFFGPGTRLTVL.

The chain has TRBV3-1 (or the pseudogene TRBV3-2) and TRBJ2-1, with a possible D match to TRBD1 (5 bases). The CDR3 extends over 15 amino acids. V was cut by 4 bases and J by 2 bases, with 12 bases left in between. Germline lookup yields CDR1 LGHDT and CDR2 YNNKEL (reference sequence). The CDR3 is CASSPTGDAYNEQFF. DNA for the CDR3: TGTGCCAGCAGCCCAACAGGAGACGCCTACAATGAGCAGTTCTTC.

The V call is TRBV2, the J call TRBJ2-1, with 8 bases matching TRBD2. Germline V gene lookup returns CDR1 SNHLY and CDR2 FYNNEI. V lost 7 bases, J lost 13 bases, and 9 bases stayed unmatched. The CDR3 consists of 12 residues. Here the CDR3 reads CASKRGGRPQFF. The CDR3 DNA sequence: TGTGCCAGCAAGCGGGGCGGGAGGCCACAGTTCTTC.

The chain combines TRBV12-3 or TRBV12-4 with TRBJ1-2, with TRBD1 as a possible D gene (5 bases). This CDR3 region has 13 residues. Trimming removed 8 bases at V and 7 bases at J, with 17 bases between. For the CDR3, the DNA is TGTGCCAGCTGGGCGGGGTCTAGGGGTGGCTACACCTTC. This gives the protein CASWAGSRGGYTF.

The V and J genes are TRBV10-3 and TRBJ2-5; perhaps TRBD2 as D (5 bases). Trimming stripped 7 bases from V and 2 bases from J, with 14 bases between. CDR1 and CDR2 from the germline V gene are ENHRY and SYGVKD. The CDR3 is made up of 14 amino acids. CDR3 coding DNA: TGTGCCATCAAAAGATCAGCGGAACAAGAGACCCAGTACTTC. It yields the protein CAIKRSAEQETQYF.

The chain carries TRBV6-1 and TRBJ1-4; a weak D match, TRBD1 (5 bases). The CDR3 runs to 20 residues. Germline CDR1 MNHNS, CDR2 SASEGT. Trimming removed 2 bases from V and 4 bases from J, with 26 bases in between. In nucleotides, the CDR3 is TGTGCCAGCAGTGAATGGGGCTTTTGGGGAGGAACAGGAAATAATGAAAAACTGTTTTTT. Residues: CASSEWGFWGGTGNNEKLFF.

This clone has a single count. This sequence joins TRBV2 and TRBJ2-7, with 14 positions matching TRBD2. The CDR3 runs to 20 residues. Germline trimming cut 9 bases from V and 2 bases from J; bases unmatched to any gene: 21. Germline assignment: CDR1 SNHLY and CDR2 FYNNEI. The CDR3 bases are TGTGCCAGTTACAGAGATTTAGGACTAGCGGGAGGACTAGGTACCTACGAGCAGTACTTC. It encodes CASYRDLGLAGGLGTYEQYF.